Described below is a single T cell receptor (beta chain) sequence and its context. Its target is not known. The repertoire was sequenced with immunoSEQ multiplex PCR; TCRdb's copy has only in-frame clones and lacks some. The data hold 45,000 to 55,000 clones, with 81% observed a single time. The sample is drawn from a study of OX40 agonist ivuxolimab in advanced cancers. At the level of the study: While on treatment, patients had intravenous ivuxolimab at 0.01 to 10 mg/kg every 2 weeks. Head and neck, renal cell, melanoma or hepatocellular carcinoma were the cancers that dose-escalation patients had. Study-wide results and caveats: Expansion of clones was among the lowest in partial responders at 0.1-3.0 mg/kg.

Trimming removed 5 bases from V and 4 bases from J, with 12 bases in between. Germline CDR1 reads MNHEY; CDR2 reads SMNVEV (reference sequence). This CDR3 is built from 14 residues. This specimen was CD4+ or CD8+ T cells sorted from blood, taken in a trial of the OX40 agonist ivuxolimab. The sequence derives from an adult with an advanced solid tumor such as melanoma, head and neck, liver or kidney cancer. The chain recombines TRBV27 with TRBJ1-3, with a weak D call TRBD1 (6 bases). In nucleotides, the CDR3 is TGTGCCAGCAGTCCAAGGGGGAACGGAAACACCATATATTTT. Translation gives CASSPRGNGNTIYF.